This TCR beta chain derives from a study of T cells after yellow fever vaccination. Whole-study findings and limits: Weaker overall, the secondary response nonetheless peaked faster (day 5 versus 15). CD4 and CD8 compartments shared a small share of clonotypes. The booster response re-showed most primary clones: 96% CD4, around 85% CD8.

TCRdb ran MiXCR on the 5' RACE reads and lists one entry per CDR3 protein. The sample records approximately 250,000 distinct CDR3 sequences, over 4.5% being singletons. In its sample, this clonotype was seen many times. Its target is unknown. Per the germline V gene, CDR1 is SGHTA and CDR2 is FQGNSA. The CDR3 is 15 residues long. With 5 bases removed from V and 2 bases from J, the gap between germline ends came to 13 bases. Sequences were derived from CD4+ T cells sorted from PBMCs, sampled on the day of the yellow fever booster vaccination. This clonotype was obtained from a man between 18 and 29 years old who received the YFV17D yellow fever vaccine. The chain combines TRBV7-2 with TRBJ2-1; tentative D call: TRBD1 (6 bases). CDR3 sequence (DNA): TGTGCCAGCAGCACCGGGACAAGTACCTACAATGAGCAGTTCTTC. Protein: CASSTGTSTYNEQFF.